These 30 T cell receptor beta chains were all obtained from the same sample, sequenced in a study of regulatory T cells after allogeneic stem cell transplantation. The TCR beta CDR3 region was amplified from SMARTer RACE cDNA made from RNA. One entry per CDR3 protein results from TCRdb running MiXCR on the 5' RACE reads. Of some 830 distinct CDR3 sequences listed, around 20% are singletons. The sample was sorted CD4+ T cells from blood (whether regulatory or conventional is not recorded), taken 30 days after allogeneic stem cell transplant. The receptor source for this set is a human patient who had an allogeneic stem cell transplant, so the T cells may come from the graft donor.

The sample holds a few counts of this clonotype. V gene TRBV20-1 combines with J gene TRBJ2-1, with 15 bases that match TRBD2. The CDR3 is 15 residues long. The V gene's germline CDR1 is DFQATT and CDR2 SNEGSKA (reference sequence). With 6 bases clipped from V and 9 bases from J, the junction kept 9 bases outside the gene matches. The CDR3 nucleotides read TGCAGTGCCCGGACTAGCGGGAGGGCCGTGACTGAGCAGTTCTTC. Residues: CSARTSGRAVTEQFF.

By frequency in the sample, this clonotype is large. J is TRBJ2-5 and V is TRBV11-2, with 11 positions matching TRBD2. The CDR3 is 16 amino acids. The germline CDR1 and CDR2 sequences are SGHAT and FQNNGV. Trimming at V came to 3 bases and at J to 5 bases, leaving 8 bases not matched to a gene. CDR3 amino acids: CASSFRLAGGWETQYF. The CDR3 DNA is TGTGCCAGCAGCTTCCGGCTAGCGGGAGGCTGGGAGACCCAGTACTTC. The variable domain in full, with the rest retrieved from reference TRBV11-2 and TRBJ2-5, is EAGVAQSPRYKIIEKRQSVAFWCNPISGHATLYWYQQILGQGPKLLIQFQNNGVVDDSQLPKDRFSAERLKGVDSTLKIQPAKLEDSAVYLCASSFRLAGGWETQYFGPGTRLLVL.

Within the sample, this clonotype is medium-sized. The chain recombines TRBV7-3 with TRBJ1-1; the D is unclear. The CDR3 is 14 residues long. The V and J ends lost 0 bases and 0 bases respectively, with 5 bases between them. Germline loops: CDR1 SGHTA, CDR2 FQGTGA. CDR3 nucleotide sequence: TGTGCCAGCAGCTTAACAGGCATGAACACTGAAGCTTTCTTT. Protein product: CASSLTGMNTEAFF.

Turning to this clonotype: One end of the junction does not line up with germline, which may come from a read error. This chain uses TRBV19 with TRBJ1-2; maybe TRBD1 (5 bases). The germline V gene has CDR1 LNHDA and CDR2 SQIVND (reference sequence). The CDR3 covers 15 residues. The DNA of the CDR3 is TGTGCCTGTAGTACACACAGGACTACTAACTATGGCTACACCTTC. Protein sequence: CACSTHRTTNYGYTF.

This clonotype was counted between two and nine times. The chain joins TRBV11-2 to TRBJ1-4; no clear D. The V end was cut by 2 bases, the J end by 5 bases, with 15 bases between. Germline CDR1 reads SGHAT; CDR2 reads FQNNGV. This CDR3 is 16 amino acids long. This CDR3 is CASSLSIGVLNEKLFF. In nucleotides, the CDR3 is TGTGCCAGCAGCTTATCTATTGGGGTTCTGAATGAAAAACTGTTTTTT.

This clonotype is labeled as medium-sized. This CDR3 reads CASSLRGRGHMNTEAFF. As DNA, the CDR3 is TGTGCCAGCAGTTTAAGGGGGAGGGGACACATGAACACTGAAGCTTTCTTT. The chain is built from TRBV28 and TRBJ1-1, with a tentative D call TRBD1 (6 bases). The V gene lost 2 bases and the J gene lost 0 bases, with 16 bases spanning the gap. The CDR3 runs 17 residues. Germline-derived CDR1 and CDR2 are MDHEN and SYDVKM.

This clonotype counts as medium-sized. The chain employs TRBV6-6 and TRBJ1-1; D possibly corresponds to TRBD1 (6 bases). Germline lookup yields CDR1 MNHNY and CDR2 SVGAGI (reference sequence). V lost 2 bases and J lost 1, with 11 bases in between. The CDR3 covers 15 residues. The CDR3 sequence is CASSYPGARNTEAFF. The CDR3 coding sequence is TGTGCCAGCAGTTACCCGGGGGCTCGGAACACTGAAGCTTTCTTT.

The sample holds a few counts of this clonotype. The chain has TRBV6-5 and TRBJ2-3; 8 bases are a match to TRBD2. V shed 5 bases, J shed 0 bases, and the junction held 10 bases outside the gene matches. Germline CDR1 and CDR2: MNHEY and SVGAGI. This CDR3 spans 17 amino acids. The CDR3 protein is CASSPLGSGKSTDTQYF. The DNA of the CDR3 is TGTGCCAGCAGTCCGTTAGGTAGCGGGAAAAGCACAGATACGCAGTATTTT.

CDR3 sequence: CASSLVGVYGYTF. For the CDR3, the DNA is TGTGCCAGCAGTTTGGTGGGGGTCTATGGCTACACCTTC. The chain recombines TRBV12-3 or TRBV12-4 with TRBJ1-2, with D possibly matching TRBD1 (5 bases). V lost 3 bases to trimming and J lost 4 bases, with 9 bases between them. CDR3 length: 13 amino acids.

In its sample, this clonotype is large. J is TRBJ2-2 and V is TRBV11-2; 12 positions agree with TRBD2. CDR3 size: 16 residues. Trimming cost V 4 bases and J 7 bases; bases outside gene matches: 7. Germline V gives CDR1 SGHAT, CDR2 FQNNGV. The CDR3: CASSSVLAGGVGELFF. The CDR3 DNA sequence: TGTGCCAGCAGCTCCGTACTAGCGGGGGGAGTCGGGGAGCTGTTTTTT.

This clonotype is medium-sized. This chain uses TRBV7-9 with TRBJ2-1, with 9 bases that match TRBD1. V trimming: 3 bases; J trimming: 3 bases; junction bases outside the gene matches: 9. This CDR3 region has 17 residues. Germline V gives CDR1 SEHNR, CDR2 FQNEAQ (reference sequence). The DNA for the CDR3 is TGTGCCAGCAGCTTGGGGGTTGGACAGGGGCTCTACAATGAGCAGTTCTTC. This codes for CASSLGVGQGLYNEQFF.

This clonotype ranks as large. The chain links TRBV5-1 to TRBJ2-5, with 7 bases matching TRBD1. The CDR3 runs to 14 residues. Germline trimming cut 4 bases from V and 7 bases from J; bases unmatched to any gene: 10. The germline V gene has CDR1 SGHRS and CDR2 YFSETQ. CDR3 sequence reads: CASSVETGLGTQYF. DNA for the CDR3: TGCGCCAGCAGCGTGGAGACAGGGTTGGGGACCCAGTACTTC.

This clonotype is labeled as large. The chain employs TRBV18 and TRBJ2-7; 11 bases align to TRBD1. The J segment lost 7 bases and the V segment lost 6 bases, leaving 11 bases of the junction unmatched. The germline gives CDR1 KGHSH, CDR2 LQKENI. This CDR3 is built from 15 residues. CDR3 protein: CASSPGQGGSREQYF. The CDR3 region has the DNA TGTGCCAGCTCGCCGGGACAGGGGGGAAGTCGGGAGCAGTACTTC.

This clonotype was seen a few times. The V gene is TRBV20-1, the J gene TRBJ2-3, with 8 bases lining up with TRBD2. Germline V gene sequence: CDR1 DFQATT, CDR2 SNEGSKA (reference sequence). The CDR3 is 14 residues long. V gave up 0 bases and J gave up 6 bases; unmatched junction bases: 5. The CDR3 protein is CSARDFGGVDTQYF. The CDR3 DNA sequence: TGCAGTGCTAGAGATTTCGGGGGGGTGGATACGCAGTATTTT.

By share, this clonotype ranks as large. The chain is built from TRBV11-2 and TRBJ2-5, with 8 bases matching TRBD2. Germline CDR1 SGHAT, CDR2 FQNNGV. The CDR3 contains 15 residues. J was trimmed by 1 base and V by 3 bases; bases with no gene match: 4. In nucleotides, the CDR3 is TGTGCCAGCAGCTTCCGCCTAGCGGGCCAAGAGACCCAGTACTTC. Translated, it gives CASSFRLAGQETQYF.

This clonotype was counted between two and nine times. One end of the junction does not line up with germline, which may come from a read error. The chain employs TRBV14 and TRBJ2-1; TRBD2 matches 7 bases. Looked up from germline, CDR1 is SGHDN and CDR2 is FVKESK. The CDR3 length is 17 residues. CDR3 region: CANSFGLGTTVKNEQFF. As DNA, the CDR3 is TGTGCCAACAGCTTTGGACTAGGGACCACCGTAAAAAATGAGCAGTTCTTC.

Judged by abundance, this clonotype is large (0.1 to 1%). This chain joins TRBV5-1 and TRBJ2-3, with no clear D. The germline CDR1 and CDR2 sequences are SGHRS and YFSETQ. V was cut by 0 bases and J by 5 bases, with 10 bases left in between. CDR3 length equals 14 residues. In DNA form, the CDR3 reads TGCGCCAGCAGCTTGGGACCCCTCGGAGATACGCAGTATTTT. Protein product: CASSLGPLGDTQYF.

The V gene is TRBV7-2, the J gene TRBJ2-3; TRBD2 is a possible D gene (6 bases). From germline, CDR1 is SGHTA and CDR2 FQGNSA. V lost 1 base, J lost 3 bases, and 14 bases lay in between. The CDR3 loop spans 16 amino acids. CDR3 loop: CASSLDGGVLTDTQYF. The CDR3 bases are TGTGCCAGCAGCTTAGATGGCGGGGTTTTAACAGATACGCAGTATTTT.

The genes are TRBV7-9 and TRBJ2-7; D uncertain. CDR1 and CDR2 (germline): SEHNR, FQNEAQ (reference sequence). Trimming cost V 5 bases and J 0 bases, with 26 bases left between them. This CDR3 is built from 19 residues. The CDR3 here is CASSPPWQSSISSSYEQYF. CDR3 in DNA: TGTGCCAGCAGCCCGCCGTGGCAGTCGTCGATCTCAAGCTCCTACGAGCAGTACTTC.

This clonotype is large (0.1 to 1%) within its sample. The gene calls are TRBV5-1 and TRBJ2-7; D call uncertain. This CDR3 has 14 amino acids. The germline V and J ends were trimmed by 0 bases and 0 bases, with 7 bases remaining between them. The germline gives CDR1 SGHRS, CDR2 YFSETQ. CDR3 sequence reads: CASSLAVSSYEQYF. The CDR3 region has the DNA TGCGCCAGCAGCTTGGCCGTCAGCTCCTACGAGCAGTACTTC.

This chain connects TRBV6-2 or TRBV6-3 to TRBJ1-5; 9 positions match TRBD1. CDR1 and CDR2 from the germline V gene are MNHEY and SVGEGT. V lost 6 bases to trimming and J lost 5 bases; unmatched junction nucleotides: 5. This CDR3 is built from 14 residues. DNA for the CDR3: TGTGCCAGCAGAGACAGGGGGTTCGATCAGCCCCAGCATTTT. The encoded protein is CASRDRGFDQPQHF.

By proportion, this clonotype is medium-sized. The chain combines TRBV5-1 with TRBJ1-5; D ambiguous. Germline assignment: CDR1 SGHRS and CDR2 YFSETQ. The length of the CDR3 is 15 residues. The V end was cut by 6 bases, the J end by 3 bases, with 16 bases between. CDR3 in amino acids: CASKPGPYPNQPQHF. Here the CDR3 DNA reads TGCGCCAGCAAGCCAGGTCCCTACCCCAATCAGCCCCAGCATTTT.

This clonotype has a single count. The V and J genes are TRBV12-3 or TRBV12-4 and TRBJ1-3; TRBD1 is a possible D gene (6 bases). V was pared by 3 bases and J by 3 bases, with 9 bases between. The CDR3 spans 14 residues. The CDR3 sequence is CASSFPGDGNTIYF. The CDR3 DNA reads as TGTGCCAGCAGTTTCCCAGGGGATGGAAACACCATATATTTT.

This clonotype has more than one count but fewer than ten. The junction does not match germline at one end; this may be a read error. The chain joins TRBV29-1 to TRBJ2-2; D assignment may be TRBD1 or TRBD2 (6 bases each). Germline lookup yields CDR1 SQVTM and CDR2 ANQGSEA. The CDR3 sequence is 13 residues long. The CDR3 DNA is TGCAGCGTTGTGCGACAGGACGGCGGGGAGCTGTTTTTC. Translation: CSVVRQDGGELFF.

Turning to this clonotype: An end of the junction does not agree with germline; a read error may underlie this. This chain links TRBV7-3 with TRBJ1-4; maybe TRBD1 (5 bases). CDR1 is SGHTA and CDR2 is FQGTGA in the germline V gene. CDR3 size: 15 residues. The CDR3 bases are TGTGCCAGCAGCACAACGGGGGGGAAGGATGAAAGACTGTTTTTT. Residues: CASSTTGGKDERLFF.

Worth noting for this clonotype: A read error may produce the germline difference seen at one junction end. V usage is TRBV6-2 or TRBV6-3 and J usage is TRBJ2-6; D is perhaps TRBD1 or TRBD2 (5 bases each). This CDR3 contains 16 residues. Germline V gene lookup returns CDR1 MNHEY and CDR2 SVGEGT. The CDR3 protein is CASSYVRVPGANVLAF. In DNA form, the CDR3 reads TGTGCCAGTAGTTACGTGCGGGTCCCTGGGGCCAACGTCCTGGCTTTC.

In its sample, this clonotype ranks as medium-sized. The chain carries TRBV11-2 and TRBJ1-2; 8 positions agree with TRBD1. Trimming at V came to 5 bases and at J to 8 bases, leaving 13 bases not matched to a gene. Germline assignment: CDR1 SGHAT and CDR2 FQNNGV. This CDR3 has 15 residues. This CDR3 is CASSPGQGRAWGYTF. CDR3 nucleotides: TGTGCCAGCAGCCCCGGACAGGGAAGGGCCTGGGGCTACACCTTC.

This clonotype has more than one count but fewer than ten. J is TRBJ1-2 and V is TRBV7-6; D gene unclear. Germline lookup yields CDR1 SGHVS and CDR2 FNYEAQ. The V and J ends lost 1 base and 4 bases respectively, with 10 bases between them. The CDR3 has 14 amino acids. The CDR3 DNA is TGTGCCAGCAGCTTAGGGAGGCAACCCTATGGCTACACCTTC. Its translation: CASSLGRQPYGYTF.

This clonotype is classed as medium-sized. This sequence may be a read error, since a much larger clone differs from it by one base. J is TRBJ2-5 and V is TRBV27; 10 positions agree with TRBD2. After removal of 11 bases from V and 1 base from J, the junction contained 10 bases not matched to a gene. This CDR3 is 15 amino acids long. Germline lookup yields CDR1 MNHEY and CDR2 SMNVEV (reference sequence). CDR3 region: CAASRRLAGQETQYF. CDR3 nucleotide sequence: TGTGCCGCCTCGCGCCGACTAGCGGGCCAAGAGACCCAGTACTTC.

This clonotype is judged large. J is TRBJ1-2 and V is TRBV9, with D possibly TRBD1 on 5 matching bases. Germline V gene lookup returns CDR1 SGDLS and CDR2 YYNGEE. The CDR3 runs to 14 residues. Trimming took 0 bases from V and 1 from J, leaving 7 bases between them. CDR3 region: CASSVEGYNYGYTF. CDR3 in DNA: TGTGCCAGCAGCGTAGAGGGGTATAACTATGGCTACACCTTC.